This T cell receptor beta chain was captured in a study of CD8 T cells in Susac syndrome. The V gene's germline CDR1 is SGDLS and CDR2 YYNGEE. The length of the CDR3 is 14 residues. The V and J ends lost 4 bases and 3 bases, in that order; junction bases with no gene match: 5. RNA totalling roughly 0.45 to 1 ug underwent reverse transcription with random hexamers. The CDR3 of TCR beta was amplified by immunoSEQ multiplex PCR across 54 Vbeta and 13 Jbeta. Using its own MiXCR run on the immunoSEQ multiplex PCR reads, TCRdb lists one record per CDR3 protein. The sample carries some 200,000 distinct CDR3 sequences, 92% recorded once.

The V gene is TRBV9, the J gene TRBJ2-7; 9 nucleotides match TRBD2. The TCR was taken from a human donor with multiple sclerosis. Sequencing was done on a sample of CD8+ T cells from PBMCs. CDR3 amino acids: CASSPRLAVYEQYF. The CDR3 DNA reads TGTGCCAGCAGCCCCAGACTAGCGGTCTACGAGCAGTACTTC.